This T cell receptor beta chain was sequenced during a study of cytomegalovirus exposure and HLA in healthy donors. Germline assignment: CDR1 SNHLY and CDR2 FYNNEI. This CDR3 contains 13 residues. With 4 bases clipped from V and 6 bases from J, the junction kept 3 bases outside the gene matches. 60 Vbeta and 13 Jbeta primers were used in PCR. Produced via immunoSEQ multiplex PCR; TCRdb's table is partial and in-frame only. Of over 100,000 clones listed, roughly 80% are singletons. Sequenced sample: PBMCs. V is TRBV2 and J is TRBJ2-7, with TRBD1 identical over 10 bases. The clonotype originates from a man aged 25 to 40 in good health and CMV-seropositive. The CDR3 bases are TGTGCCAGCAGTGGGGACAGGGGAGTCGAGCAGTACGTC. Translation: CASSGDRGVEQYV.